A single sample gave rise to the 4 T cell receptor beta chains below, sequenced in a study of vaccination effects on CD4 cells after COVID-19. Their antigen targets remain unknown. Here immunoSEQ multiplex PCR was the method, and the copy in TCRdb shows in-frame clones only, minus some. The table shows approximately 29,000 clones, with just over 70% occurring only once. Expansion with viral peptide pools was applied to antigen-specific CD4+ T cells by the ViraFEST assay prior to sequencing. Following culture for around 9 days, CD4+ T cells were isolated. The individual was infected with SARS-CoV-2 between March and December 2020, as confirmed by PCR. Sample: CD4+ T cells from PBMCs cultured with a peptide pool, taken before COVID-19 vaccination. The receptors here all came from a human donor who had a prior SARS-CoV-2 infection.

J is TRBJ1-4 and V is TRBV2; D is undetermined. V lost 6 bases to trimming and J lost 5 bases, with 7 bases between them. Germline CDR1 SNHLY, CDR2 FYNNEI. The CDR3 runs 12 residues. The CDR3 coding sequence is TGTGCCAGCAGAACGCGGAATGAAAAACTGTTTTTT. It yields the protein CASRTRNEKLFF.

The chain couples TRBV6-5 to TRBJ1-1; maybe TRBD1 (6 bases). V lost 7 bases and J 3 bases, leaving 9 bases between the germline ends. The germline V gene has CDR1 MNHEY and CDR2 SVGAGI. The CDR3 is 12 residues long. This chain's CDR3 is CASKGGDTEAFF. The CDR3 DNA is TGTGCCAGCAAAGGGGGTGACACTGAAGCTTTCTTT.

The rearrangement links TRBV6-5 to TRBJ1-3; D unclear. The CDR3 loop spans 13 amino acids. CDR1 and CDR2 from the germline V gene are MNHEY and SVGAGI. V lost 2 bases to trimming and J lost 3 bases, with 5 bases between them. The CDR3 region is CASSYRGGNTIYF. The DNA of the CDR3 is TGTGCCAGCAGTTACCGCGGTGGAAACACCATATATTTT.

This clone has just one count. The chain has TRBV19 and TRBJ2-6, with TRBD1 matching over 7 bases. This CDR3 region has 16 residues. CDR1 and CDR2 (germline): LNHDA, SQIVND (reference sequence). After removal of 0 bases from V and 1 base from J, the junction contained 0 bases not matched to a gene. The CDR3 reads CASSIDRGSGANVLTF. In DNA form, the CDR3 reads TGTGCCAGTAGTATAGACAGGGGGTCTGGGGCCAACGTCCTGACTTTC. Complete variable domain (other parts from reference TRBV19 and TRBJ2-6): DGGITQSPKYLFRKEGQNVTLSCEQNLNHDAMYWYRQDPGQGLRLIYYSQIVNDFQKGDIAEGYSVSREKKESFPLTVTSAQKNPTAFYLCASSIDRGSGANVLTFGAGSRLTVL.